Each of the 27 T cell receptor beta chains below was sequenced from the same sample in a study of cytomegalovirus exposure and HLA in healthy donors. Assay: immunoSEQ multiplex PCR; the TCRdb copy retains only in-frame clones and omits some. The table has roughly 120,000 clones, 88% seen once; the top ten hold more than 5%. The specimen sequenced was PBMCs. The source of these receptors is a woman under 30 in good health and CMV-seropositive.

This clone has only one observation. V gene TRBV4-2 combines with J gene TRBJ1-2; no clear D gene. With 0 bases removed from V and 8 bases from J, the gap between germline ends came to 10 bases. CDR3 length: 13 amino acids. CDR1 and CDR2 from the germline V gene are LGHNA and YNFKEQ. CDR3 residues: CASSQDRSLGYTF. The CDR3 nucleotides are TGTGCCAGCAGCCAAGATCGCAGTTTGGGCTACACCTTC.

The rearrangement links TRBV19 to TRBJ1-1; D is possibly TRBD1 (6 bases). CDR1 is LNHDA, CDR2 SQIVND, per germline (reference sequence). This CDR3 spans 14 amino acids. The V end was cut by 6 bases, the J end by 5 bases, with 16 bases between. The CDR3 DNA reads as TGTGCCAGTAGAGCCAGCGGGGGGCGTACTGAAGCTTTCTTT. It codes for CASRASGGRTEAFF. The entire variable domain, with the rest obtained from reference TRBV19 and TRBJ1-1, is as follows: DGGITQSPKYLFRKEGQNVTLSCEQNLNHDAMYWYRQDPGQGLRLIYYSQIVNDFQKGDIAEGYSVSREKKESFPLTVTSAQKNPTAFYLCASRASGGRTEAFFGQGTRLTVV.

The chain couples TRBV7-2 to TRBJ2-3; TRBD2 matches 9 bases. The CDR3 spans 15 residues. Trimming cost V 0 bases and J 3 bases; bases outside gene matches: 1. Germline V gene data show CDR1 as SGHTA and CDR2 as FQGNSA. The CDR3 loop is CASSLAGLATDTQYF. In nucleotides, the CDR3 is TGTGCCAGCAGCTTAGCGGGACTAGCAACAGATACGCAGTATTTT.

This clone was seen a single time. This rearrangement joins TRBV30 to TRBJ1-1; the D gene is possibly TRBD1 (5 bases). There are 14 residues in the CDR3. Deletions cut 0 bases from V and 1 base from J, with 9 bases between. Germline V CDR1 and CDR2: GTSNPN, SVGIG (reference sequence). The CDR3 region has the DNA TGTGCCTGGAGTGTCGACAGAAGGAACACTGAAGCTTTCTTT. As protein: CAWSVDRRNTEAFF.

Here the CDR3 DNA reads TGTGCCAGCTCACGGACAGGGGGCGGAACGGGCTACACCTTC. It is translated as CASSRTGGGTGYTF. The chain has TRBV18 and TRBJ1-2; 11 nucleotides agree with TRBD1. V dropped 4 bases and J dropped 8; count of bases not matched to a gene: 6. The CDR3 extends over 14 amino acids. Germline V gene lookup returns CDR1 KGHSH and CDR2 LQKENI.

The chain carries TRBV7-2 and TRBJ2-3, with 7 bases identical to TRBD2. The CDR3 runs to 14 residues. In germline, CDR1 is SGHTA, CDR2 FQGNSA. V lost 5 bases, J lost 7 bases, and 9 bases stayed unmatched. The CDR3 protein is CASSGRASGNTQYF. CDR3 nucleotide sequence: TGTGCCAGCAGCGGGCGGGCTAGCGGCAATACGCAGTATTTT.

The chain's CDR3 is CASRHQGLFYNEQFF. The DNA of the CDR3 is TGTGCCAGCAGACACCAGGGTCTTTTCTACAATGAGCAGTTCTTC. This rearrangement joins TRBV6-5 to TRBJ2-1; possibly TRBD1 for D (5 bases). The CDR3 is made up of 15 amino acids. Germline CDR1 is MNHEY and CDR2 is SVGAGI. Trimming cost V 6 bases and J 3 bases, with 15 bases left between them.

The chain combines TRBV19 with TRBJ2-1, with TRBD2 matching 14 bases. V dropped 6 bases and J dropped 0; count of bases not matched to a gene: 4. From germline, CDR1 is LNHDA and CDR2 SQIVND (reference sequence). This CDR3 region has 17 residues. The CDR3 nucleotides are TGTGCCAGTAGGCCTGGGACTAGCGGGAGCTCCTACAATGAGCAGTTCTTC. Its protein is CASRPGTSGSSYNEQFF.

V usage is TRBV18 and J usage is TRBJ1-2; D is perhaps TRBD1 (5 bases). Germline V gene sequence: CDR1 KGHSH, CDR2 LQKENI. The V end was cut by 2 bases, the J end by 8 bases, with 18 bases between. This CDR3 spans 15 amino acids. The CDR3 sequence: CASSPIPGKEGGYTF. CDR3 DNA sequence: TGTGCCAGCTCACCAATACCAGGGAAAGAAGGAGGCTACACCTTC.

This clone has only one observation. The CDR3 loop reads CASSHLTSGATYEQYF. DNA of the CDR3: TGTGCCAGCAGCCACCTGACTAGCGGGGCCACCTACGAGCAGTACTTC. This rearrangement joins TRBV4-2 to TRBJ2-7, with TRBD2 matching over 11 bases. In germline, CDR1 is LGHNA, CDR2 YNFKEQ. Losses at the gene ends were 3 bases for V and 2 bases for J; bases not matched to a gene: 6. The CDR3 covers 16 residues.

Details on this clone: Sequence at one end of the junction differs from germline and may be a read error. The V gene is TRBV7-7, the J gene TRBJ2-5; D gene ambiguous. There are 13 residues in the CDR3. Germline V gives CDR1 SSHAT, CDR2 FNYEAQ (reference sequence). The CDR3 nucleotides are TGTGCTAGCAGCTTAGACGCAGGAGAGACCCAGTACTTC. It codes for CASSLDAGETQYF. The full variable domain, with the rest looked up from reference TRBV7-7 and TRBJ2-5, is GAGVSQSPRYKVTKRGQDVTLRCDPISSHATLYWYQQALGQGPEFLTYFNYEAQPDKSGLPSDRFSAERPEGSISTLTIQRTEQRDSAMYRCASSLDAGETQYFGPGTRLLVL.

CDR3 DNA sequence: TGTGCCAGCAGCTTAGAGCCGCAAACCGGCTACACCTTC. It translates to CASSLEPQTGYTF. V gene TRBV7-9 combines with J gene TRBJ1-2; D is undetermined. Germline assignment: CDR1 SEHNR and CDR2 FQNEAQ (reference sequence). The CDR3 sequence is 13 residues long. V lost 1 base and J 8 bases, leaving 11 bases between the germline ends.

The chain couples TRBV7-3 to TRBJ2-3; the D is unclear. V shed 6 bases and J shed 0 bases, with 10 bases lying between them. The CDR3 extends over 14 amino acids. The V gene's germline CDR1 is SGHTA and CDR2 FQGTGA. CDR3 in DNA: TGTGCCAGCAGTAGAACAGCTAGCACAGATACGCAGTATTTT. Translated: CASSRTASTDTQYF.

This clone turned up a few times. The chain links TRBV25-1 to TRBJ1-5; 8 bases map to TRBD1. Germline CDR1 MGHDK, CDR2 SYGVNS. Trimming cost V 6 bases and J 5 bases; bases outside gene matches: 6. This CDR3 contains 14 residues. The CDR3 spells CASREQGVDQPQHF. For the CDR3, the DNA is TGTGCCAGCAGGGAACAGGGGGTTGATCAGCCCCAGCATTTT.

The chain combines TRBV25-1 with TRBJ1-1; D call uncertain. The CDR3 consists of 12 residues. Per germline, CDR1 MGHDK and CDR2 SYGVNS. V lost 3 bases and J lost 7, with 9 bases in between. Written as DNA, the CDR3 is TGTGCCAGCAGTGATTACACGGGTGAAGCTTTCTTT. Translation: CASSDYTGEAFF.

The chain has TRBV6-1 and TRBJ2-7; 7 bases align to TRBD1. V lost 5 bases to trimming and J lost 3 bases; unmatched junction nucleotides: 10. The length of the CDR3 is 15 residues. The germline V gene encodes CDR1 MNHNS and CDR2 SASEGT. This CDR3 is CASSLTGTDLYEQYF. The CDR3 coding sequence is TGTGCCAGCAGTTTAACCGGGACAGATCTCTACGAGCAGTACTTC.

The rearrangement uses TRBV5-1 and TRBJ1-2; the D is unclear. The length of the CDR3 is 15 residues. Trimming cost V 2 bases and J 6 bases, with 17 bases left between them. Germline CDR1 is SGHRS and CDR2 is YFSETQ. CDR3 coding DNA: TGCGCCAGCAGCTTTACATCTATGGCGGGTAATGGCTACACCTTC. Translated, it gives CASSFTSMAGNGYTF.

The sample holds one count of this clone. CDR3 sequence: CASSQDWATSSYNEQFF. The CDR3 DNA follows: TGCGCCAGCAGCCAAGATTGGGCGACGAGCTCCTACAATGAGCAGTTCTTC. This chain links TRBV4-3 with TRBJ2-1; D gene uncertain. Germline V gene lookup returns CDR1 LGHNA and CDR2 YSLEER. With 0 bases removed from V and 0 bases from J, the gap between germline ends came to 12 bases. The CDR3 extends over 17 amino acids.

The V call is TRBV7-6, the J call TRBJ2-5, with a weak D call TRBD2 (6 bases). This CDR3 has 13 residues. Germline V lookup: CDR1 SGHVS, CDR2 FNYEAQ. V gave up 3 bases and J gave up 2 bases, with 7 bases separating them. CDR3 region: CASSFGTQETQYF. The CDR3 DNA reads TGTGCCAGCAGCTTTGGGACTCAAGAGACCCAGTACTTC.

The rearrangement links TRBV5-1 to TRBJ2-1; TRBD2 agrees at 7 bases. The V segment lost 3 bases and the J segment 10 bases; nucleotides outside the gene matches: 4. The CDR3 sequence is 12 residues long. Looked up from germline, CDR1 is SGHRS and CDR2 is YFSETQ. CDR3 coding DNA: TGCGCCAGCAGCTCATCACTAGCGGAGCAGTTCTTC. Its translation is CASSSSLAEQFF.

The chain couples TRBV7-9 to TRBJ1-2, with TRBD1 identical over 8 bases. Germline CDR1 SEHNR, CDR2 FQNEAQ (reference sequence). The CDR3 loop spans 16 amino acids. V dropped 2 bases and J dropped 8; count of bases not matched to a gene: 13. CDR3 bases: TGTGCCAGCAGCTTATTAGTCCGGACAGGGAATAAGGGCTACACCTTC. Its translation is CASSLLVRTGNKGYTF.

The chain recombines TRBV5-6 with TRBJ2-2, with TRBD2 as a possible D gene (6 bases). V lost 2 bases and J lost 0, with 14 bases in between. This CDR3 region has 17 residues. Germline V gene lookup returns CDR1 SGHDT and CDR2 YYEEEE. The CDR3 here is CASSLRRLATNTGELFF. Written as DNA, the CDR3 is TGTGCCAGCAGCTTAAGACGGCTAGCGACGAACACCGGGGAGCTGTTTTTT.

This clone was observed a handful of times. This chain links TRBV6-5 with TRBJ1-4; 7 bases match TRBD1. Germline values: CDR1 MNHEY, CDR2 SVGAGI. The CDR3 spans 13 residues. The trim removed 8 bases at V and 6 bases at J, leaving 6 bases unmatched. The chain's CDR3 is CASCGQDDEKLFF. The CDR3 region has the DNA TGTGCCAGCTGTGGACAGGACGATGAAAAACTGTTTTTT.

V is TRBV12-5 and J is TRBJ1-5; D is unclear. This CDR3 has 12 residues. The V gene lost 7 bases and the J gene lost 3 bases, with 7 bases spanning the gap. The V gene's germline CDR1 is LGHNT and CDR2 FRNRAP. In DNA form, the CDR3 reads TGTGCTAGTGCCCAGTACAATCAGCCCCAGCATTTT. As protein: CASAQYNQPQHF.

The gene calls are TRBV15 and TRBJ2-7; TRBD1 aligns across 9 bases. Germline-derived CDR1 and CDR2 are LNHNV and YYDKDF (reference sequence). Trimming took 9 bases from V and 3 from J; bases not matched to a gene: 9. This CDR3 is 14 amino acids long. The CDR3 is CATSRGQGIYEQYF. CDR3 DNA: TGTGCCACTTCAAGAGGACAGGGGATCTACGAGCAGTACTTC.

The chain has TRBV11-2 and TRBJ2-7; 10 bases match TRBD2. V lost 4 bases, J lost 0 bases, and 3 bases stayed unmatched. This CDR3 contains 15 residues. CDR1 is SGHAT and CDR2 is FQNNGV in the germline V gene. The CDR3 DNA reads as TGTGCCAGCAGCTCTAGCGGGAGTCACTCCTACGAGCAGTACTTC. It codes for CASSSSGSHSYEQYF.

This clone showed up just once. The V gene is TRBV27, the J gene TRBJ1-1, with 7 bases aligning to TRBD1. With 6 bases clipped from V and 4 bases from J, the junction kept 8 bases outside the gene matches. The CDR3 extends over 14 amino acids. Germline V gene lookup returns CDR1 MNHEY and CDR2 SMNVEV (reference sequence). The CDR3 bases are TGTGCCAGCAGCCAGGGACAGTTGAGCACTGAAGCTTTCTTT. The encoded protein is CASSQGQLSTEAFF.